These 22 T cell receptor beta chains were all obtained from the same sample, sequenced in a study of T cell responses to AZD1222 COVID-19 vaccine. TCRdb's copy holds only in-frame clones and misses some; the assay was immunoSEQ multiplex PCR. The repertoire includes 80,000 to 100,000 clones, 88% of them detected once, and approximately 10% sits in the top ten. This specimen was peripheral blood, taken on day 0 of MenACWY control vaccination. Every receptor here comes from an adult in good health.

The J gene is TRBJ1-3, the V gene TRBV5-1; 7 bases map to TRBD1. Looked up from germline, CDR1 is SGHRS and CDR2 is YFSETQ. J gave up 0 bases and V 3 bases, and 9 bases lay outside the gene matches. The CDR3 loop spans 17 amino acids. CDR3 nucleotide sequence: TGCGCCAGCAGCTCGGGTTGGGACAGAGACTCTGGAAACACCATATATTTT. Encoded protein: CASSSGWDRDSGNTIYF.

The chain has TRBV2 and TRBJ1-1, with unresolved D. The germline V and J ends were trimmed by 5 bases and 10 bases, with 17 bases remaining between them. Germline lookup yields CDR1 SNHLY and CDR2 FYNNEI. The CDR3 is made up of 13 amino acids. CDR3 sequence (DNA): TGTGCCAGCAGTTTTTTGCGACGACTGGGAGCTTTCTTT. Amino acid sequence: CASSFLRRLGAFF.

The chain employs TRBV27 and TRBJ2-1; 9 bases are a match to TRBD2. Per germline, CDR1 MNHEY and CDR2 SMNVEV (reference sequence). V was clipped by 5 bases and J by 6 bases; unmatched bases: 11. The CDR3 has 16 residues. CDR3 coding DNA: TGTGCCAGCAGTCCAACGGCGGGGGGGCTTAGCAATGAGCAGTTCTTC. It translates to CASSPTAGGLSNEQFF.

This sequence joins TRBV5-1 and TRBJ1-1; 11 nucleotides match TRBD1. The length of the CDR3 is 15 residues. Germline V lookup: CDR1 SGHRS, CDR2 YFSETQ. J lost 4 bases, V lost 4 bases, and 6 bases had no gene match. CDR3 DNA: TGCGCCAGCAGCGTGACGGGACAGGGGGGCACTGAAGCTTTCTTT. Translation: CASSVTGQGGTEAFF.

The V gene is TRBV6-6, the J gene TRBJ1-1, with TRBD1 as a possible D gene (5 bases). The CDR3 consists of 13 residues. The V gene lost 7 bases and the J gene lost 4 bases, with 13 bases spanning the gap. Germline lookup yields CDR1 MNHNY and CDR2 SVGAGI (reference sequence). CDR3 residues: CASTAMGGTEAFF. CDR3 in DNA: TGTGCCAGCACCGCAATGGGGGGCACTGAAGCTTTCTTT.

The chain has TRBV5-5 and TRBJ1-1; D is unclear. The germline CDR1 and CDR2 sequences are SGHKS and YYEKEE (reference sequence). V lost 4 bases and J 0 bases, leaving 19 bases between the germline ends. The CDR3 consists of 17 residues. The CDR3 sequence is CASSEQPVGSMNTEAFF. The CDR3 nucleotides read TGTGCCAGCAGCGAGCAGCCAGTAGGATCGATGAACACTGAAGCTTTCTTT.

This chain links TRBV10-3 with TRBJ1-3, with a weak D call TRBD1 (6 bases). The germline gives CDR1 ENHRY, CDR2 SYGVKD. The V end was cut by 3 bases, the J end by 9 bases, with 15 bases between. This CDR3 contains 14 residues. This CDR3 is CAISDRGDRSTIYF. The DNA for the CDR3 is TGTGCCATCAGTGACAGGGGCGATCGGAGCACCATATATTTT.

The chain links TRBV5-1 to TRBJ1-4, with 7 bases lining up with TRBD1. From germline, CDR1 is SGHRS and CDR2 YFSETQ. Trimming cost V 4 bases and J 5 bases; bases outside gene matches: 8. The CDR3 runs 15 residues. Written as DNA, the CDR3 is TGCGCCAGCAGCATCGCGGACAGGCAAAATGAAAAACTGTTTTTT. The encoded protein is CASSIADRQNEKLFF.

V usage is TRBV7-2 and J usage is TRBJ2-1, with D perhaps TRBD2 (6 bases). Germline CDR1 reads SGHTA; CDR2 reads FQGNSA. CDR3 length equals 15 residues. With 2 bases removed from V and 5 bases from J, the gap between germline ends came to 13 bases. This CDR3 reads CASSLRRRENNEQFF. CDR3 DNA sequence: TGTGCCAGCAGCTTAAGGAGGAGGGAAAACAATGAGCAGTTCTTC.

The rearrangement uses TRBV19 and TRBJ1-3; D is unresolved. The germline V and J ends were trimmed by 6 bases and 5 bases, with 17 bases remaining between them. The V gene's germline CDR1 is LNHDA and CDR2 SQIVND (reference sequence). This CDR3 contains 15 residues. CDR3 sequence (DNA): TGTGCCAGTAGGCCCCTTGGAGCCGAAAGAAACACCATATATTTT. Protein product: CASRPLGAERNTIYF.

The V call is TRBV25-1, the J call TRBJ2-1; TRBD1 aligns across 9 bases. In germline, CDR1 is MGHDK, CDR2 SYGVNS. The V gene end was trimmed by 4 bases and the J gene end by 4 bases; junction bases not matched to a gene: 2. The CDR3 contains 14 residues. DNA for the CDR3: TGTGCCAGCAGTGTGGACAGGGGATACAATGAGCAGTTCTTC. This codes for CASSVDRGYNEQFF.

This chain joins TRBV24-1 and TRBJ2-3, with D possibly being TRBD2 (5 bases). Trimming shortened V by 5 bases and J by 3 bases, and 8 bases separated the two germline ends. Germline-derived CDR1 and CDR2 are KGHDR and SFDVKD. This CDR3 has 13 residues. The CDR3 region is CATSVEGTDTQYF. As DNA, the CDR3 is TGTGCCACCAGTGTAGAGGGTACAGATACGCAGTATTTT.

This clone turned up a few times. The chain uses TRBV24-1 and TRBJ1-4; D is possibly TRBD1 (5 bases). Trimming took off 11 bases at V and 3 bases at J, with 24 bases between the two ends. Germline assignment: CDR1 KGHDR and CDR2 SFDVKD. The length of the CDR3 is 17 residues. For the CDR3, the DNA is TGTGCCAATCCGGGACCCAAGCCACTCTGGTCTAATGAAAAACTGTTTTTT. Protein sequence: CANPGPKPLWSNEKLFF.

In nucleotides, the CDR3 is TGTGCCAGCAGTGACCGTCGACAGGGCTTGATGGGAAACACCATATATTTT. Translating it yields CASSDRRQGLMGNTIYF. The chain links TRBV6-1 to TRBJ1-3, with 7 bases lining up with TRBD1. Unmatched junction bases numbered 12, after V lost 3 bases and J lost 4 bases. Germline assignment: CDR1 MNHNS and CDR2 SASEGT. The CDR3 runs 17 residues.

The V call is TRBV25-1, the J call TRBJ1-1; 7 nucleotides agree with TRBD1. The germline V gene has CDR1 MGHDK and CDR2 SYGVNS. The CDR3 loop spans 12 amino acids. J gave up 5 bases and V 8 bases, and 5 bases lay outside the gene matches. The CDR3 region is CASWSGGTEAFF. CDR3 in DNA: TGTGCCAGCTGGTCAGGGGGGACTGAAGCTTTCTTT.

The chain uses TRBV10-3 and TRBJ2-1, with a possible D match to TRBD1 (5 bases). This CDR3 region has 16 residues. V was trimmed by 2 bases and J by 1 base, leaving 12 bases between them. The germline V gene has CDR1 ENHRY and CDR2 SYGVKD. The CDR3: CAISEQGYASYNEQFF. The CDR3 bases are TGTGCCATCAGTGAGCAGGGATATGCGTCCTACAATGAGCAGTTCTTC.

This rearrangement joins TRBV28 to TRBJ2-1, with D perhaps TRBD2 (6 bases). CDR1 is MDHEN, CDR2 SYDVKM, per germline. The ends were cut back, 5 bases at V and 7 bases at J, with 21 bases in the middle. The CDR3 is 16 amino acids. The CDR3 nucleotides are TGTGCCAGCAGTCAACCCCGCGCGGGGTCTGCGAATGAGCAGTTCTTC. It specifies CASSQPRAGSANEQFF.

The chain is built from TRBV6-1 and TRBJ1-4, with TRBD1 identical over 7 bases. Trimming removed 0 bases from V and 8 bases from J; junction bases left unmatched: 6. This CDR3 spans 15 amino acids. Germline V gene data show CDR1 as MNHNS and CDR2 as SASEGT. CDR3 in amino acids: CASSEATGFYEKLFF. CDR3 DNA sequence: TGTGCCAGCAGTGAAGCGACAGGGTTTTACGAAAAACTGTTTTTT.

The CDR3 loop is CSVLHGGGMRGYTF. In DNA form, the CDR3 reads TGCAGCGTCCTCCACGGAGGGGGCATGAGGGGCTACACCTTC. This sequence joins TRBV29-1 and TRBJ1-2, with 7 bases aligning to TRBD1. The CDR3 spans 14 residues. Germline assignment: CDR1 SQVTM and CDR2 ANQGSEA. The V and J ends lost 6 bases and 8 bases, in that order; junction bases with no gene match: 15.

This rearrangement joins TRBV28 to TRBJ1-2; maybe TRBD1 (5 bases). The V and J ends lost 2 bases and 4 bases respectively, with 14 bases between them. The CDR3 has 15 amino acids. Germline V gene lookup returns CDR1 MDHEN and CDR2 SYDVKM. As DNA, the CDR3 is TGTGCCAGCAGTTTACCGGGGGAGCGTGGCTATGGCTACACCTTC. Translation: CASSLPGERGYGYTF.

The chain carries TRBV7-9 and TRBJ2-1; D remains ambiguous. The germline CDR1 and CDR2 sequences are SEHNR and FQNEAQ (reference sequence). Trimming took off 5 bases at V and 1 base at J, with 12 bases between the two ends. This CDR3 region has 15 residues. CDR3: CASSLGDGSYNEQFF. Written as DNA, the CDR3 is TGTGCCAGCAGCCTTGGGGATGGGTCCTACAATGAGCAGTTCTTC.

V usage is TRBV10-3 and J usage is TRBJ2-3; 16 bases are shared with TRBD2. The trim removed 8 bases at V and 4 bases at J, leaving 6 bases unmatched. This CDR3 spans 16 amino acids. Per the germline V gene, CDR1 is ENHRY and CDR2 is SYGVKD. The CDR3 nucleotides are TGTGCCATCGGGACTAGCGGGGGGGCCCAAGCAGATACGCAGTATTTT. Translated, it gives CAIGTSGGAQADTQYF.